The 4 T cell receptor beta chains listed next were all sequenced from one sample in a study of PD-1 blockade in classical Hodgkin lymphoma (dated by TCRdb to 2020 to 2022). The label giving this sample's time point can be read as: newly diagnosed, previously untreated cHL patient sample. CD4+ T cells were purified from thawed PBMCs by magnetic negative selection with a Miltenyi CD4+ T cell isolation kit. Preparation of the library involved the immunoSEQ multiplex PCR assay. TCRdb limited this immuneACCESS table to in-frame rearrangements with V and J called. A share of clones is missing; checked studies link under half to unresolved V genes, and the rest is unexplained. A total of approximately 35,000 clones appear in this sample, roughly 89% of them only once. More than 0.2% of the sample is held by the ten biggest clonotypes. Sequences were obtained from CD4+ T cells from blood. All receptors come from a human donor with classical Hodgkin lymphoma.

The chain joins TRBV18 to TRBJ1-2; TRBD1 matches at 9 bases. CDR3 length: 15 residues. The V segment lost 0 bases and the J segment 7 bases; nucleotides outside the gene matches: 6. Germline V gene lookup returns CDR1 KGHSH and CDR2 LQKENI. In nucleotides, the CDR3 is TGTGCCAGCTCACCACCGGGACAGGGCCTCCTTGGCTACACCTTC. Residues: CASSPPGQGLLGYTF.

DNA of the CDR3: TGTGCCAGCTCACAAGACAGGGACGGGACTCCAAAGCAGTTCTTC. It codes for CASSQDRDGTPKQFF. The chain combines TRBV18 with TRBJ2-1; D might be TRBD1 (7 bases). There are 15 residues in the CDR3. The ends were cut back, 4 bases at V and 11 bases at J, with 21 bases in the middle. Germline values: CDR1 KGHSH, CDR2 LQKENI.

This clone was counted a few times. The CDR3 DNA reads TGTGCCATCAGTGCAGGCTATGGCTACACCTTC. Translated: CAISAGYGYTF. The genes are TRBV10-3 and TRBJ1-2, with D unclear. The CDR3 loop spans 11 amino acids. Germline V lookup: CDR1 ENHRY, CDR2 SYGVKD. V lost 4 bases and J 4 bases, leaving 4 bases between the germline ends.

The chain is built from TRBV10-3 and TRBJ2-3; D is unresolved. CDR1 is ENHRY, CDR2 SYGVKD, per germline. This CDR3 is built from 15 residues. V was cut by 6 bases and J by 1 base, with 14 bases left in between. The CDR3 DNA sequence: TGTGCCATCAGGCCCCGACCCGGCGGCACAGATACGCAGTATTTT. Protein sequence: CAIRPRPGGTDTQYF.